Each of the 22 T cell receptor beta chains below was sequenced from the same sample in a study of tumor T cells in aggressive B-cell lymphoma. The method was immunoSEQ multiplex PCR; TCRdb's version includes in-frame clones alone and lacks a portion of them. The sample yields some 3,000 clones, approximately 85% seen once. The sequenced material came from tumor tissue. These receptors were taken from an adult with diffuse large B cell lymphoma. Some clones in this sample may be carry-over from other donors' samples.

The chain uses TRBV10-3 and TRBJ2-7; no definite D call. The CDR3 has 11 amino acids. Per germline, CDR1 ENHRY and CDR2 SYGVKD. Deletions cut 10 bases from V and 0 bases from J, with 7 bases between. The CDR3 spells CATKSSYEQYF. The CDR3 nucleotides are TGTGCCACCAAGAGCTCCTACGAGCAGTACTTC.

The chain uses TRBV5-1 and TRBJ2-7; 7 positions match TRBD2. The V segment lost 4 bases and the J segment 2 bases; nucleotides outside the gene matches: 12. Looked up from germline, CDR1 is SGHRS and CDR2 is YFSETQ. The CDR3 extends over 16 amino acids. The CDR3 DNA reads TGCGCCAGCAGCCCCGACGGGCTAGCGGCGACCTACGAGCAGTACTTC. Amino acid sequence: CASSPDGLAATYEQYF.

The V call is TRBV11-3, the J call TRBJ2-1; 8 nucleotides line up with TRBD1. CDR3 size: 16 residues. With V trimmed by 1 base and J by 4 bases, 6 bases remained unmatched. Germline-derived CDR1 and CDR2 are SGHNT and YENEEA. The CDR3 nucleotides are TGTGCCAGCAGCTTAGTGGGAACAGGGGGGTACAATGAGCAGTTCTTC. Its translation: CASSLVGTGGYNEQFF. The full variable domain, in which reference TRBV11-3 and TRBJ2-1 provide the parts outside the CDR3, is EAGVVQSPRYKIIEKKQPVAFWCNPISGHNTLYWYLQNLGQGPELLIRYENEEAVDDSQLPKDRFSAERLKGVDSTLKIQPAELGDSAVYLCASSLVGTGGYNEQFFGPGTRLTVL.

CDR3 in amino acids: CASRSDRACKFPTNYGYTF. The DNA for the CDR3 is TGTGCCAGCAGATCGGACAGGGCGTGTAAATTCCCAACAAACTATGGCTACACCTTC. This sequence joins TRBV21-1 and TRBJ1-2; whether TRBD1, the table's D call, matches the DNA was not checked. TRBV21-1 is an annotated pseudogene. This CDR3 comprises 19 residues.

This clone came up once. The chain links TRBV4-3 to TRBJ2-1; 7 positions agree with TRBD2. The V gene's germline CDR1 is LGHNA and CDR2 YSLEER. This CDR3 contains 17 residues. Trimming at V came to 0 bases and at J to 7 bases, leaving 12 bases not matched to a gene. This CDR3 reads CASSQDHAGNSGNEQFF. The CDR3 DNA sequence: TGCGCCAGCAGCCAAGATCACGCAGGTAATAGCGGGAATGAGCAGTTCTTC.

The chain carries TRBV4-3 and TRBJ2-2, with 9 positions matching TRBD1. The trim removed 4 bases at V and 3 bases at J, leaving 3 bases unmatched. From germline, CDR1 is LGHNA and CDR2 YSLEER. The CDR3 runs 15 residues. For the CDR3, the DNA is TGCGCCAGCAGCCGCGGGACAGGGTACACCGGGGAGCTGTTTTTT. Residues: CASSRGTGYTGELFF.

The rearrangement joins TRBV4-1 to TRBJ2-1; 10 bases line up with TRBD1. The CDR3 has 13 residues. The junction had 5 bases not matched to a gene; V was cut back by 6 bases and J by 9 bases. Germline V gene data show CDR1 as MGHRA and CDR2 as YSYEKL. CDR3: CASSYDRGREQFF. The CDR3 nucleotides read TGCGCCAGCAGTTACGACAGGGGGCGTGAGCAGTTCTTC.

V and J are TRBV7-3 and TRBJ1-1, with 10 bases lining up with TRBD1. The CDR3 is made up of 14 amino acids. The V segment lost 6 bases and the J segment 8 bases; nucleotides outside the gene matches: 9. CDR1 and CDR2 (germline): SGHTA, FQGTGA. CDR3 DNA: TGTGCCAGCAGGGAAGAGCCGGGACAGGGGGAAGCTTTCTTT. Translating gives CASREEPGQGEAFF.

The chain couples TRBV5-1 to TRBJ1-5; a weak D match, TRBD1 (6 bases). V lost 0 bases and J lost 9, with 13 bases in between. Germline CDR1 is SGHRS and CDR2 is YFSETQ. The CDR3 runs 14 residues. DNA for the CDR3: TGCGCCAGCAGCTTGGACTCTACAGGGCCGCCCCAGCATTTT. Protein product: CASSLDSTGPPQHF. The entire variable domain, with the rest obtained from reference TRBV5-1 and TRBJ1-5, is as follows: KAGVTQTPRYLIKTRGQQVTLSCSPISGHRSVSWYQQTPGQGLQFLFEYFSETQRNKGNFPGRFSGRQFSNSRSEMNVSTLELGDSALYLCASSLDSTGPPQHFGDGTRLSIL.

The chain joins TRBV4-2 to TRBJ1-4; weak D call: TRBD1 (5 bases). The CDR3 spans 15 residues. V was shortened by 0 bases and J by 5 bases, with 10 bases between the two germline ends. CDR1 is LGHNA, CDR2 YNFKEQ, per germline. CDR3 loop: CASSQDLGGNEKLFF. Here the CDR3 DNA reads TGTGCCAGCAGCCAAGATCTGGGGGGGAATGAAAAACTGTTTTTT.

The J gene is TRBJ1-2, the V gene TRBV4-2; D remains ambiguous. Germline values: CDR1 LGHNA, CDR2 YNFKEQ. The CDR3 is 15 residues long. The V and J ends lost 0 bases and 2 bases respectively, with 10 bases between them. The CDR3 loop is CASSQDQRENYGYTF. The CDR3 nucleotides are TGTGCCAGCAGCCAAGACCAGAGGGAGAACTATGGCTACACCTTC.

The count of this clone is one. The CDR3 here is CASGLVLHQRRANEKLFF. CDR3 in DNA: TGTGCTAGTGGTTTGGTACTCCATCAGAGGAGAGCGAATGAAAAACTGTTTTTT. The genes are TRBV12-5 and TRBJ1-4; D uncertain. Trimming pared 0 bases from V and 5 bases from J, leaving 19 bases between. The CDR3 covers 18 residues. Germline V gene sequence: CDR1 LGHNT, CDR2 FRNRAP.

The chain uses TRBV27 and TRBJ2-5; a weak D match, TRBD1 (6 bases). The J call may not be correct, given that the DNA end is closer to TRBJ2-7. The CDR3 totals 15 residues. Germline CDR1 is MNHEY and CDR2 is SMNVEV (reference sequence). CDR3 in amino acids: CASSFGTGRSHEQYF. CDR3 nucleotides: TGTGCCAGCAGTTTTGGTACAGGGCGGAGCCACGAGCAGTACTTC.

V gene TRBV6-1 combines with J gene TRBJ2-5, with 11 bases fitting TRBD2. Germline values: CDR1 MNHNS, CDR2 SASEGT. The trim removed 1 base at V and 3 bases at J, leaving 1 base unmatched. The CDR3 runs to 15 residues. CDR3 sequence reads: CASSEETSGKETQYF. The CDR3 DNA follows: TGTGCCAGCAGTGAAGAGACTAGCGGGAAAGAGACCCAGTACTTC.

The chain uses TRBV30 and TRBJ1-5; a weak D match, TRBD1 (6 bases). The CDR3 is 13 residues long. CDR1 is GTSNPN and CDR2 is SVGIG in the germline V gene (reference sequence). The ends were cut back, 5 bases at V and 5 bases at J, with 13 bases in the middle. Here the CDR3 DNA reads TGTGCCTGGTCGGGACAAGAAGATCAGCCCCAGCATTTT. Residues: CAWSGQEDQPQHF.

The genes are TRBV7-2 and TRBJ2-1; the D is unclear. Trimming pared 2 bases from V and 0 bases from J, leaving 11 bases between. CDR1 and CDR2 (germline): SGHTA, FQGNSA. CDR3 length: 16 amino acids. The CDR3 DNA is TGTGCCAGCAGCTTATACGGGTCTAGCTCCTACAATGAGCAGTTCTTC. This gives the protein CASSLYGSSSYNEQFF.

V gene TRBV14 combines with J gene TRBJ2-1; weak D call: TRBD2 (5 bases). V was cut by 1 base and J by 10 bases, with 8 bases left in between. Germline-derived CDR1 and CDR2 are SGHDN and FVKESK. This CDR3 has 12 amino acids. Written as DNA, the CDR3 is TGTGCCAGCAGCCAAGGGACGGGGGAGCAGTTCTTC. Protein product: CASSQGTGEQFF.

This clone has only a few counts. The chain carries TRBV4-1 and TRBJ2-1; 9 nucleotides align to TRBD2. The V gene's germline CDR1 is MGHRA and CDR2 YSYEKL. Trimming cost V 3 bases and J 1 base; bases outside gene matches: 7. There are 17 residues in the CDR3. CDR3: CASSHTPGLASYNEQFF. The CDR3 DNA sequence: TGCGCCAGCAGCCATACCCCGGGACTAGCTTCCTACAATGAGCAGTTCTTC.

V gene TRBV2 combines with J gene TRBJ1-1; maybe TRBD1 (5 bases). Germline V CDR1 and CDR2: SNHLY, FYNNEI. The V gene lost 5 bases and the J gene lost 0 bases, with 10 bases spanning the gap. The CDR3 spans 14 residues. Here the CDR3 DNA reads TGTGCCAGCAGTCCACAGGAACTGAACACTGAAGCTTTCTTT. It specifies CASSPQELNTEAFF. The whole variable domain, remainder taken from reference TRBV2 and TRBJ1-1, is EPEVTQTPSHQVTQMGQEVILRCVPISNHLYFYWYRQILGQKVEFLVSFYNNEISEKSEIFDDQFSVERPDGSNFTLKIRSTKLEDSAMYFCASSPQELNTEAFFGQGTRLTVV.

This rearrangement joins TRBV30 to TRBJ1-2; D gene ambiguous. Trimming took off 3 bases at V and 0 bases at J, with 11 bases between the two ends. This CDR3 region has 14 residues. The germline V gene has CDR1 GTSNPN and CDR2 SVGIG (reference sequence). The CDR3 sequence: CAWRSRETNYGYTF. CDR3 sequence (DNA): TGTGCCTGGAGAAGTAGGGAGACTAACTATGGCTACACCTTC.

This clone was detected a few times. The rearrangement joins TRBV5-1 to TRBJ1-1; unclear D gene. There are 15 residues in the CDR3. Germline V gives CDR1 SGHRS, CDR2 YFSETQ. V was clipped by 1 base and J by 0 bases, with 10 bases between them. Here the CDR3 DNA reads TGCGCCAGCAGCTTGAGGATGGGCATGAACACTGAAGCTTTCTTT. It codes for CASSLRMGMNTEAFF.

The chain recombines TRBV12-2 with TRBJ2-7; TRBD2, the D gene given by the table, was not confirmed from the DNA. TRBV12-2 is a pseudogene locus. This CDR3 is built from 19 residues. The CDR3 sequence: CASRSLNTELLGRPYEQYV. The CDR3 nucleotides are TGTGCAAGTCGCTCCCTTAATACGGAGTTACTCGGAAGACCCTACGAGCAGTACGTC.